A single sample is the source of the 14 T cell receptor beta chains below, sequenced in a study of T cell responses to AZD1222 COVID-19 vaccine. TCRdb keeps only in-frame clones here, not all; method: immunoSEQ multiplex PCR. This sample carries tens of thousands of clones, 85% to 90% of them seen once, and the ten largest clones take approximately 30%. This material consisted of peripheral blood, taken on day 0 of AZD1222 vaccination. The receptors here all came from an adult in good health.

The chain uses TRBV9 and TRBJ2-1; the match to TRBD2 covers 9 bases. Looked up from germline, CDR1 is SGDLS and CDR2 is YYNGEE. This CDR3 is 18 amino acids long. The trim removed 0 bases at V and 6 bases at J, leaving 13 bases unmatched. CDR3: CASSVVFGREGIGNEQFF. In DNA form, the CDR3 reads TGTGCCAGCAGCGTAGTTTTCGGGCGGGAGGGAATAGGCAATGAGCAGTTCTTC.

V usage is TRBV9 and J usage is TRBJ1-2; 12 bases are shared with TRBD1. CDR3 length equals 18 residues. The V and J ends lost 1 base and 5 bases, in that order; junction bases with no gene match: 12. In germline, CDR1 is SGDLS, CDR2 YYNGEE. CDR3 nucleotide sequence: TGTGCCAGCAGCGTATTTAGGGACAGGGGGCTTACTCCTTATGGCTACACCTTC. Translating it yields CASSVFRDRGLTPYGYTF.

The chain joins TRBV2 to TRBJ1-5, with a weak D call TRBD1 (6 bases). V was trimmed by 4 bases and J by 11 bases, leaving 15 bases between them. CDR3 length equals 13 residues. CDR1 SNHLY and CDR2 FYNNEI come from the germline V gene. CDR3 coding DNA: TGTGCCAGCAGTGTGGGGGCCCTAACGGCCCAGCATTTT. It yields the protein CASSVGALTAQHF.

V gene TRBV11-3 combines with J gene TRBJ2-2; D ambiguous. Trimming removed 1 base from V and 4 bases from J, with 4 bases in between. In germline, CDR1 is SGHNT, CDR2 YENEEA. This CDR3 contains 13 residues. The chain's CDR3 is CASSLGSTGELFF. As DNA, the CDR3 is TGTGCCAGCAGCTTAGGCTCCACCGGGGAGCTGTTTTTT. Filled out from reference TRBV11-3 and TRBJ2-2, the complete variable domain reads EAGVVQSPRYKIIEKKQPVAFWCNPISGHNTLYWYLQNLGQGPELLIRYENEEAVDDSQLPKDRFSAERLKGVDSTLKIQPAELGDSAVYLCASSLGSTGELFFGEGSRLTVL.

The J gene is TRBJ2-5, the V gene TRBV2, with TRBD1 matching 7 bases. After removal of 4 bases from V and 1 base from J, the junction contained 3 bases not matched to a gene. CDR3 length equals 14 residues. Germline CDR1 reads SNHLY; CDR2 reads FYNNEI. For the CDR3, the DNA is TGTGCCAGCAGTGCGGGACAGTCCCAAGAGACCCAGTACTTC. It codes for CASSAGQSQETQYF.

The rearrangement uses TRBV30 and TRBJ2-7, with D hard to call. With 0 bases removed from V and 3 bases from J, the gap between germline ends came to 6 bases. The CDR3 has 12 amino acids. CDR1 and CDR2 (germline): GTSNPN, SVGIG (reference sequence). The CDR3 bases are TGTGCCTGGAGTGTACGAGGCTACGAGCAGTACTTC. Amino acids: CAWSVRGYEQYF.

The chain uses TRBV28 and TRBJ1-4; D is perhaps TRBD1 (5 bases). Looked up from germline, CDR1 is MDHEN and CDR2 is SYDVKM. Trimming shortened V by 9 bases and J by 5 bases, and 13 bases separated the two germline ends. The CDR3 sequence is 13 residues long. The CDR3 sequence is CASYDGGNEKLFF. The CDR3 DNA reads TGTGCCAGTTACGACGGGGGGAATGAAAAACTGTTTTTT.

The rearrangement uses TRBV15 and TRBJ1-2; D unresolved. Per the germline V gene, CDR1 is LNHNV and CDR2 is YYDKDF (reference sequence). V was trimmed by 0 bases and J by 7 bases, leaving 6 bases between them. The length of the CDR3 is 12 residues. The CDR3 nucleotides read TGTGCCACCAGCAGAGATAAGGGTGGCTACACCTTC. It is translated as CATSRDKGGYTF.

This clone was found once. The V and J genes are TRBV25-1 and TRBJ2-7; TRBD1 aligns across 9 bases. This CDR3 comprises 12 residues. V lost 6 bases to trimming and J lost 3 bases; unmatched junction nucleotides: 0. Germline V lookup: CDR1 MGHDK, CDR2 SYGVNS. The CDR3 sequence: CASRGQGYEQYF. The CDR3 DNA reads TGTGCCAGCAGGGGACAGGGCTACGAGCAGTACTTC.

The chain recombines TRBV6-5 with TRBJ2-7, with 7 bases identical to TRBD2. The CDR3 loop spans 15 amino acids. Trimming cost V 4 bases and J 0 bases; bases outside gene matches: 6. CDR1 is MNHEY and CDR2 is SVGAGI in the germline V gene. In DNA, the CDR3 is TGTGCCAGCAGTTCGACTAGCAGCAGCTCCTACGAGCAGTACTTC. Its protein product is CASSSTSSSSYEQYF.

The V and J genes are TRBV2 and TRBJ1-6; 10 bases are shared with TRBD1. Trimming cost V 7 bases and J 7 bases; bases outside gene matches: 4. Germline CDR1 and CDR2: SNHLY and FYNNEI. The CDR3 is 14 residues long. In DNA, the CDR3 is TGTGCCAGCATGGGGACAGGGGTAAATTCACCCCTCCACTTT. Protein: CASMGTGVNSPLHF.

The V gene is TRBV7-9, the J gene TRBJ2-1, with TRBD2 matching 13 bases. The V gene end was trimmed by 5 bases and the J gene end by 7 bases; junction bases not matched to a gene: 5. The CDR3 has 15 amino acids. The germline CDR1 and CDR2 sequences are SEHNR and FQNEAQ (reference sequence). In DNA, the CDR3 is TGTGCCAGCAGCCTCGGACTAGCGGGAGAGAATGAGCAGTTCTTC. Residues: CASSLGLAGENEQFF.

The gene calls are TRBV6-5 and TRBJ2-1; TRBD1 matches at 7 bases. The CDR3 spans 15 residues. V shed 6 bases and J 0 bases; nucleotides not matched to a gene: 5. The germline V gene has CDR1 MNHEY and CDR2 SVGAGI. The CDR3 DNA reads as TGTGCCAGCAGACCGGGACAGTTCTCCTACAATGAGCAGTTCTTC. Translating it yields CASRPGQFSYNEQFF.

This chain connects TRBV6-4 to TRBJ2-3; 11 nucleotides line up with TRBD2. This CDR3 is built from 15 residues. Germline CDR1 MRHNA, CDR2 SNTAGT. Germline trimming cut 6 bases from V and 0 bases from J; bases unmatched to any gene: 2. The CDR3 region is CASSRTSGSTDTQYF. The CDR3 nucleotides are TGTGCCAGCAGCCGGACTAGCGGGAGCACAGATACGCAGTATTTT.